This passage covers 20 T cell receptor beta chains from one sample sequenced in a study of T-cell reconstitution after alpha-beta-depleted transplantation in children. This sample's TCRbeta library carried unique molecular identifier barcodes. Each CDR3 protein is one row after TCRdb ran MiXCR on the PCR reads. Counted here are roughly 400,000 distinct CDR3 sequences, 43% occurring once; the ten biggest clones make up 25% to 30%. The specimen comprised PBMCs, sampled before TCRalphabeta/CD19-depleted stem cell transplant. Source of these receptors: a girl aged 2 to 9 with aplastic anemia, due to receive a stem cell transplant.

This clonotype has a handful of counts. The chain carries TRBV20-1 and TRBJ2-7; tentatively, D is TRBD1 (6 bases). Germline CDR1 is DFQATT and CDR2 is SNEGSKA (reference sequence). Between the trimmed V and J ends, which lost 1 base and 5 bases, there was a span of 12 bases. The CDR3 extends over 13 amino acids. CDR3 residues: CSARGGRGDEQYF. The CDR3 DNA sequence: TGCAGTGCTAGAGGCGGCAGGGGTGACGAGCAGTACTTC.

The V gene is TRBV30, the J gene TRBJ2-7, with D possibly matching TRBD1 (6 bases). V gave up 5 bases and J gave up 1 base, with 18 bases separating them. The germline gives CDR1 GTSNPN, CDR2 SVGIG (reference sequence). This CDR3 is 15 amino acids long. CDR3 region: CAWDAPGQGSYEQYF. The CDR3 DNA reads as TGTGCCTGGGACGCCCCGGGACAAGGGTCCTACGAGCAGTACTTC.

The CDR3 is CSASSILAGGPKNTQYF. DNA for the CDR3: TGCAGTGCTAGCAGCATACTAGCGGGGGGCCCAAAAAATACGCAGTATTTT. The chain joins TRBV20-1 to TRBJ2-3; 12 bases match TRBD2. Trimming at V came to 3 bases and at J to 7 bases, leaving 14 bases not matched to a gene. In germline, CDR1 is DFQATT, CDR2 SNEGSKA (reference sequence). This CDR3 is built from 17 residues.

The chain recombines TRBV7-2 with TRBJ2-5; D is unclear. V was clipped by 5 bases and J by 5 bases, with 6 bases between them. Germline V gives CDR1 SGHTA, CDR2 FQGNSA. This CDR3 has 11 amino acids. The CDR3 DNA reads TGTGCCAGCAGCCCGGTCGAGACCCAGTACTTC. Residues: CASSPVETQYF.

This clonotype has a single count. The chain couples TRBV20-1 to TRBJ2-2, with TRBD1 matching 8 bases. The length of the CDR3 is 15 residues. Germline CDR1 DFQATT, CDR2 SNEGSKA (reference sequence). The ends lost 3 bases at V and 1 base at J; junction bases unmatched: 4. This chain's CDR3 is CSASPGTGNTGELFF. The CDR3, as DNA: TGCAGTGCTAGTCCCGGGACAGGGAACACCGGGGAGCTGTTTTTT.

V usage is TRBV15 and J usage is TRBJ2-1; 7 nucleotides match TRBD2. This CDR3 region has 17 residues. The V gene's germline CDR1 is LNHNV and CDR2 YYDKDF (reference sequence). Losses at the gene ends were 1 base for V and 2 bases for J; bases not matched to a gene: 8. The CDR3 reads CATSRARASGTYNEQFF. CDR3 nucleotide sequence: TGTGCCACCAGCAGAGCCCGAGCTAGCGGTACCTACAATGAGCAGTTCTTC.

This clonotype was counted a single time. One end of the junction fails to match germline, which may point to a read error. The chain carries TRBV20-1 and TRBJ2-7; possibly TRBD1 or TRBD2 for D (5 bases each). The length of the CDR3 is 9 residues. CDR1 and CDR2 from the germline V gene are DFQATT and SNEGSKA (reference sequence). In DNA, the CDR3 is TGCAGTGCCGGGTCGGGACCAGCCTTC. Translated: CSAGSGPAF.

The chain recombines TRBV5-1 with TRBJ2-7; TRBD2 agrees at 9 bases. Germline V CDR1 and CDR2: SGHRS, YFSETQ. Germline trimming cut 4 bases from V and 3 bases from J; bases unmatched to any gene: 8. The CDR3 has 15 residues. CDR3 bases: TGCGCCAGCAGCCCAAGAGGTAGCGGGAGCTACGAGCAGTACTTC. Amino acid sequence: CASSPRGSGSYEQYF.

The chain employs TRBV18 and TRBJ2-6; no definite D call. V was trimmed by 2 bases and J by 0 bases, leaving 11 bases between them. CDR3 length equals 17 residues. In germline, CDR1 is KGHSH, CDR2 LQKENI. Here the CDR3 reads CASSPYVSNSGANVLTF. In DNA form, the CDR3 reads TGTGCCAGCTCACCATACGTAAGCAACTCTGGGGCCAACGTCCTGACTTTC.

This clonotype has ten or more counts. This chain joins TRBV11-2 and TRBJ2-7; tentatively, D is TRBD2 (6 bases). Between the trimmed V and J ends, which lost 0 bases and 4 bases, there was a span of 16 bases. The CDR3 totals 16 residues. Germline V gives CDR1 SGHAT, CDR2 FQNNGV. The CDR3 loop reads CASSLDWSGRRYEQYF. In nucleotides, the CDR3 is TGTGCCAGCAGCTTAGATTGGTCTGGGAGGAGGTACGAGCAGTACTTC.

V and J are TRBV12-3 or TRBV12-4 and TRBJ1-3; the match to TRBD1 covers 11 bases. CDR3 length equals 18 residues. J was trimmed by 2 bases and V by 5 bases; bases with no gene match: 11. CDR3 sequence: CASSPGQGALLTGNTIYF. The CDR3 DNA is TGTGCCAGCAGTCCTGGACAGGGGGCCCTCCTTACTGGAAACACCATATATTTT.

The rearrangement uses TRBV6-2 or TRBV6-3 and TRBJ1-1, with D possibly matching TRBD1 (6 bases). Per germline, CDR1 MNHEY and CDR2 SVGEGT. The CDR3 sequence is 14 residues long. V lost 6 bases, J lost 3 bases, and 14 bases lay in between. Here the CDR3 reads CASSLTTGYTEAFF. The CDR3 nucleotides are TGTGCCAGCAGCCTCACCACAGGGTACACTGAAGCTTTCTTT.

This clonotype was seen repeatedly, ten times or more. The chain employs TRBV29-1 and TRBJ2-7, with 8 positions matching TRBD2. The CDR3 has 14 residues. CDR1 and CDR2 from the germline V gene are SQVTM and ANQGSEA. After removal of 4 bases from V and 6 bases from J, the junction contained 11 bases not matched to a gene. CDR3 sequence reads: CSVAGVSGSTEQYF. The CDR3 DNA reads TGCAGCGTTGCGGGAGTAAGCGGGAGTACCGAGCAGTACTTC.

CDR3 DNA: TGTGCCAGTAGTCTCCGACTGGGACTACCAAGCTCCTACAATGAGCAGTTCTTC. Translation: CASSLRLGLPSSYNEQFF. This rearrangement joins TRBV19 to TRBJ2-1; 7 bases are shared with TRBD2. V lost 5 bases, J lost 0 bases, and 13 bases stayed unmatched. This CDR3 contains 18 residues. CDR1 is LNHDA and CDR2 is SQIVND in the germline V gene (reference sequence).

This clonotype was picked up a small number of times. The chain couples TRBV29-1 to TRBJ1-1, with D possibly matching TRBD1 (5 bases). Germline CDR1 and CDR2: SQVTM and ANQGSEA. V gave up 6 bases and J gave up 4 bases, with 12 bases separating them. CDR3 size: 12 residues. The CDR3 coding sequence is TGCAGCGTCTACCAGGGTGGCACTGAAGCTTTCTTT. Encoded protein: CSVYQGGTEAFF. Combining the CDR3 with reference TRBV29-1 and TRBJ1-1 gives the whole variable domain SAVISQKPSRDICQRGTSLTIQCQVDSQVTMMFWYRQQPGQSLTLIATANQGSEATYESGFVIDKFPISRPNLTFSTLTVSNMSPEDSSIYLCSVYQGGTEAFFGQGTRLTVV.

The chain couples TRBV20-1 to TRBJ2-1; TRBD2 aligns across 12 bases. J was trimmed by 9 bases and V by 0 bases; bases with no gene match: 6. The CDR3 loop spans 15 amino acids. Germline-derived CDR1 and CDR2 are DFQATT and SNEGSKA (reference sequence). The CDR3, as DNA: TGCAGTGCTAGAGATAGAAAGACTAGCGGGAGTGAGCAGTTCTTC. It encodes CSARDRKTSGSEQFF.

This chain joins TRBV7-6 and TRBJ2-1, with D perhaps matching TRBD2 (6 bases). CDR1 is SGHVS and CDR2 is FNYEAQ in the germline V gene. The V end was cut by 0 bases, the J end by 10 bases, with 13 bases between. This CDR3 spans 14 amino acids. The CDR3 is CASSLALGGKEQFF. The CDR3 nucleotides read TGTGCCAGCAGCTTAGCTTTAGGCGGGAAAGAGCAGTTCTTC.

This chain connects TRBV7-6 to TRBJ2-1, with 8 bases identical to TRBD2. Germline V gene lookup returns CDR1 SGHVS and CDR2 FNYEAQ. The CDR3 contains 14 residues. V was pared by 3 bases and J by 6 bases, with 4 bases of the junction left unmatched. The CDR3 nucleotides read TGTGCCAGCAGCTTCCGGACTAGCCCCAATGAGCAGTTCTTC. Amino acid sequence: CASSFRTSPNEQFF.

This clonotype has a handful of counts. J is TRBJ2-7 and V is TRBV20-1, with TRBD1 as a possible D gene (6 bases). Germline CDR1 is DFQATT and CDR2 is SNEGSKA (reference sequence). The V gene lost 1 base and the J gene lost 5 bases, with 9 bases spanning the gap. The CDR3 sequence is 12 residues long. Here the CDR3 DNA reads TGCAGTGCTAGAGCCGGACAGAACGAGCAGTACTTC. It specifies CSARAGQNEQYF.

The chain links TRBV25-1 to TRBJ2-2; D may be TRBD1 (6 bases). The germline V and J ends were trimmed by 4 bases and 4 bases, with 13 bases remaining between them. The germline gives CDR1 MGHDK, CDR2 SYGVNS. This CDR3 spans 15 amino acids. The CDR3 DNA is TGTGCCAGCAGTGCCCCGGGACAACTCACCGGGGAGCTGTTTTTT. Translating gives CASSAPGQLTGELFF.